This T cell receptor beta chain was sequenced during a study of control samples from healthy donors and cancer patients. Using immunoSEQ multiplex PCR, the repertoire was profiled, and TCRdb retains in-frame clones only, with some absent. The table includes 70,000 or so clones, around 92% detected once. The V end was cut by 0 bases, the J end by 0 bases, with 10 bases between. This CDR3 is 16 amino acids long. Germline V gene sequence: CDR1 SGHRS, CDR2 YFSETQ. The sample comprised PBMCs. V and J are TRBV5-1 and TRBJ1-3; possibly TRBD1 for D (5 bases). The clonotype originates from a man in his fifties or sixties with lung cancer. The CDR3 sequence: CASSLAGASSGNTIYF. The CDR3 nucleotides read TGCGCCAGCAGCTTGGCTGGGGCGAGCTCTGGAAACACCATATATTTT. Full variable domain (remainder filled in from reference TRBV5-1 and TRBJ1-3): KAGVTQTPRYLIKTRGQQVTLSCSPISGHRSVSWYQQTPGQGLQFLFEYFSETQRNKGNFPGRFSGRQFSNSRSEMNVSTLELGDSALYLCASSLAGASSGNTIYFGEGSWLTVV.